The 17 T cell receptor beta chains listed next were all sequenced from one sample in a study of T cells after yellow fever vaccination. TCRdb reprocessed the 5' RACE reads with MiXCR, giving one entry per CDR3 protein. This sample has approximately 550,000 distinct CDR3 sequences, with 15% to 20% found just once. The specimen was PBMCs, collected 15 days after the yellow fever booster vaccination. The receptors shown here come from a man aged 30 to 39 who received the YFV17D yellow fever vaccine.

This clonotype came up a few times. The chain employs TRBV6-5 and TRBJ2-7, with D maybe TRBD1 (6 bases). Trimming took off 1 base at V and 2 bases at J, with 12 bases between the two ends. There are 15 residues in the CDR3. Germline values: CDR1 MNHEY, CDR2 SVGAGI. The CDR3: CASSYLEQGAYEQYF. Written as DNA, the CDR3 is TGTGCCAGCAGTTACTTAGAACAGGGCGCCTACGAGCAGTACTTC.

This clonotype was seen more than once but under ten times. As DNA, the CDR3 is TGCGCCAGCAGCCAGGCGCCGGGACGCTACGAGCAGTACTTC. The encoded protein is CASSQAPGRYEQYF. V usage is TRBV5-1 and J usage is TRBJ2-7; the D call may be TRBD1 or TRBD2 (5 bases each). V was pared by 4 bases and J by 3 bases, with 14 bases between. The CDR3 is 14 amino acids. Germline V CDR1 and CDR2: SGHRS, YFSETQ.

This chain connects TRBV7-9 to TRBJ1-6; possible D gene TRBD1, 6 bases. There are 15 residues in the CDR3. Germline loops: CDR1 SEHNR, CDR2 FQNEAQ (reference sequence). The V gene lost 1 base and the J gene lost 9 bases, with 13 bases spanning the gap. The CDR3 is CASSLGDTKASPLHF. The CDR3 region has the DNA TGTGCCAGCAGCTTAGGGGACACGAAAGCTTCACCCCTCCACTTT.

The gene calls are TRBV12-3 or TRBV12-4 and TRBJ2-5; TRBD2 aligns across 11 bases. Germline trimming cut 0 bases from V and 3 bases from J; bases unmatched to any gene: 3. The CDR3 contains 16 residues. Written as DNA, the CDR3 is TGTGCCAGCAGTTTAGCGGGACTAGCGGCTAAAGAGACCCAGTACTTC. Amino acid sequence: CASSLAGLAAKETQYF.

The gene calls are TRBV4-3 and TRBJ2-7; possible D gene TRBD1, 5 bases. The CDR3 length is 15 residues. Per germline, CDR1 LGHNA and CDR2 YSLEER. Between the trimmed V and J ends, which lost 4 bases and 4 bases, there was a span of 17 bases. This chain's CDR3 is CASSPAGKGPYEQYF. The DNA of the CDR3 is TGCGCCAGCAGCCCAGCAGGGAAGGGCCCTTACGAGCAGTACTTC.

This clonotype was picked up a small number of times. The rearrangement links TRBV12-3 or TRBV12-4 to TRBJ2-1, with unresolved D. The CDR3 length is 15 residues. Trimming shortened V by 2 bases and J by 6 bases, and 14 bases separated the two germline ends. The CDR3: CASSLRSGVLNEQFF. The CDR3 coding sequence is TGTGCCAGCAGTTTACGGTCGGGTGTCCTCAATGAGCAGTTCTTC.

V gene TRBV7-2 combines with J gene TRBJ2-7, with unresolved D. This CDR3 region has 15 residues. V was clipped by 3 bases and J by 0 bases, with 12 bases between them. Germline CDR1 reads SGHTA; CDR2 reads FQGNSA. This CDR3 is CASSFRASSSYEQYF. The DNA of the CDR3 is TGTGCCAGCAGCTTTCGGGCCAGTAGCTCCTACGAGCAGTACTTC.

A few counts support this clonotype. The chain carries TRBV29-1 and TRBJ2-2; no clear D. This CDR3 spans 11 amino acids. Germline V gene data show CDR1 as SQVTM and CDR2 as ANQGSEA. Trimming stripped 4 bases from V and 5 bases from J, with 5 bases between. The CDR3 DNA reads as TGCAGCGTTGTGTCTACCGGGGAGCTGTTTTTT. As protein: CSVVSTGELFF.

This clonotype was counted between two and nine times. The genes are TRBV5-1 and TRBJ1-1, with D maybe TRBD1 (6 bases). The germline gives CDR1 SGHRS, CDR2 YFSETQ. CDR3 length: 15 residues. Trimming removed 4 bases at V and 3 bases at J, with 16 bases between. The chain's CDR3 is CASSGGGWSYTEAFF. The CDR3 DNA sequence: TGCGCCAGCAGCGGGGGGGGCTGGTCGTACACTGAAGCTTTCTTT. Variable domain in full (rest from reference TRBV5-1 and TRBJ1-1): KAGVTQTPRYLIKTRGQQVTLSCSPISGHRSVSWYQQTPGQGLQFLFEYFSETQRNKGNFPGRFSGRQFSNSRSEMNVSTLELGDSALYLCASSGGGWSYTEAFFGQGTRLTVV.

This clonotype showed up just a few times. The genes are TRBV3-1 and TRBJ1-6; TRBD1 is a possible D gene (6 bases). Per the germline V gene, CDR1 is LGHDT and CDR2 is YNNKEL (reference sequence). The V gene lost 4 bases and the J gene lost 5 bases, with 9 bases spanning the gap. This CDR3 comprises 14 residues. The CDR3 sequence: CASSPHRDNSPLHF. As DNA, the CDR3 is TGTGCCAGCAGCCCTCACAGGGATAATTCACCCCTCCACTTT. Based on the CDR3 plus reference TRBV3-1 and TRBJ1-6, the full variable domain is DTAVSQTPKYLVTQMGNDKSIKCEQNLGHDTMYWYKQDSKKFLKIMFSYNNKELIINETVPNRFSPKSPDKAHLNLHINSLELGDSAVYFCASSPHRDNSPLHFGNGTRLTVT.

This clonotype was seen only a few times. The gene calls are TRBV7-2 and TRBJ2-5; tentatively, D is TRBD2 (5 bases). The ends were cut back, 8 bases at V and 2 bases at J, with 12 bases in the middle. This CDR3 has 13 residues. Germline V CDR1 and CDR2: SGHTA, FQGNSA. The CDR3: CASSGNVQETQYF. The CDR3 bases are TGTGCCAGCTCGGGAAACGTACAAGAGACCCAGTACTTC.

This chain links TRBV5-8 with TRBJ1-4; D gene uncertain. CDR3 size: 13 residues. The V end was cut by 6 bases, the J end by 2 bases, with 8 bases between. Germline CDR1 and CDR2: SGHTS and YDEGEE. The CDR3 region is CASTWRTNEKLFF. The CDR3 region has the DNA TGTGCCAGCACCTGGAGGACTAATGAAAAACTGTTTTTT.

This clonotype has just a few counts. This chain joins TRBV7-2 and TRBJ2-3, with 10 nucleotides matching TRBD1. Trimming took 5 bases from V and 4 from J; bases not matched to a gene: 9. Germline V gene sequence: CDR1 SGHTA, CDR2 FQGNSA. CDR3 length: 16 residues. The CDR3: CASSRTRDRGADTQYF. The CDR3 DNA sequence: TGTGCCAGCAGCCGTACCCGGGACAGGGGTGCAGATACGCAGTATTTT.

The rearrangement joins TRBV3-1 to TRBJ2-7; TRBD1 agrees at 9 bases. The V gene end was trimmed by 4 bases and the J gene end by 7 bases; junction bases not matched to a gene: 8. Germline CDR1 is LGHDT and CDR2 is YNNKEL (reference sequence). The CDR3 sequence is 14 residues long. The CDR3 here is CASSPIRDRVEQYF. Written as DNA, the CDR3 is TGTGCCAGCAGCCCAATCCGGGACAGGGTTGAGCAGTACTTC.

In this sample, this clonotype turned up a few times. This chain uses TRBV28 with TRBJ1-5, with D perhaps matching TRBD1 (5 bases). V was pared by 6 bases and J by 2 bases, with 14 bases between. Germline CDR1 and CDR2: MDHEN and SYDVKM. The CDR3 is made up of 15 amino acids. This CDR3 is CASRPPGGGNQPQHF. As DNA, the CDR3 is TGTGCCAGCAGACCGCCCGGGGGGGGCAATCAGCCCCAGCATTTT.

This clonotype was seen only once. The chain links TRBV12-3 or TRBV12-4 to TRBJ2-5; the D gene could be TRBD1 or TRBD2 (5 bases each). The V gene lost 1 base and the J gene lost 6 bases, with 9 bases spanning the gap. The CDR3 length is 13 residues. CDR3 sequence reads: CASSLGGRKTQYF. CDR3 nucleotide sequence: TGTGCCAGCAGTTTAGGGGGGAGAAAGACCCAGTACTTC.

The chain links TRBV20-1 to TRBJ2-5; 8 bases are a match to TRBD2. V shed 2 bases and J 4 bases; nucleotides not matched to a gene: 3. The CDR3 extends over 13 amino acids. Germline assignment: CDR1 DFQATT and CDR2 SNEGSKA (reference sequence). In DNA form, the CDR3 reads TGCAGTGCTAGACGGGAGGGGGGAGAGACCCAGTACTTC. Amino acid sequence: CSARREGGETQYF.